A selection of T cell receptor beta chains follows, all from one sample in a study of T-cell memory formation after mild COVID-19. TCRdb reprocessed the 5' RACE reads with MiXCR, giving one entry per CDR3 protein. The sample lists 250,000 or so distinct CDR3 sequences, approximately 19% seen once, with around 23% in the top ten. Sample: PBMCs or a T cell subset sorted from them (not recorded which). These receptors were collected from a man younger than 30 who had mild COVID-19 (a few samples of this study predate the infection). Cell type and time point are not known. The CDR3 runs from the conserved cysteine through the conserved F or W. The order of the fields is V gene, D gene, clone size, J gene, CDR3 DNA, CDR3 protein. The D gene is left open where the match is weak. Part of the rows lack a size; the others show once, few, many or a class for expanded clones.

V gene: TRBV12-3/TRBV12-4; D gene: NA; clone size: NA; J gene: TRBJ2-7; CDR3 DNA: TGTGCCAGCACGGCAACTCTGGCGGCCTACGAGCAGTACTTC; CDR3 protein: CASTATLAAYEQYF
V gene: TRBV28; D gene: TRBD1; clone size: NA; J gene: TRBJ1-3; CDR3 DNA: TGTGCCAGCAGTTCACCAGGGGGGTCTGGAAACACCATATATTTT; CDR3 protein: CASSSPGGSGNTIYF
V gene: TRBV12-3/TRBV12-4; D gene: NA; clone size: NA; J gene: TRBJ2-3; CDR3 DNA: TGTGCCAGCAGTTTAGGAACGGACGGGTCGTTTTTGCAGTATTTT; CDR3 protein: CASSLGTDGSFLQYF
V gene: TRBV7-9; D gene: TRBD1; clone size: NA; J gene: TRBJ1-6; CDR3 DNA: TGTGCCAGCAGCCCCGACAGGGGGCCTTATAATTCACCCCTCCACTTT; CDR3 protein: CASSPDRGPYNSPLHF
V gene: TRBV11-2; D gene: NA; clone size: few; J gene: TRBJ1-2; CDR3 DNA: TGTGCCAGCAGCTGGGCTCATGCAGGGGATAACTATGGCTACACCTTC; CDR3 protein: CASSWAHAGDNYGYTF
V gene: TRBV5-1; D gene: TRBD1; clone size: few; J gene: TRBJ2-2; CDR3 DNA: TGCGCCAGCAGCCTACCGCGGGACAGGGGGGACACCGGGGAGCTGTTTTTT; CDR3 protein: CASSLPRDRGDTGELFF
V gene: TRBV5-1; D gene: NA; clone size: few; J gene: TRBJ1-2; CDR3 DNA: TGCGCCAGCAGCCCGAGGCGACAAAAGTATGGCTACACCTTC; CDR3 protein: CASSPRRQKYGYTF
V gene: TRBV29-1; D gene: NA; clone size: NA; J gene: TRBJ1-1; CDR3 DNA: TGCAGCGTCCTACCTGGGTTGAACACTGAAGCTTTCTTT; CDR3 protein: CSVLPGLNTEAFF
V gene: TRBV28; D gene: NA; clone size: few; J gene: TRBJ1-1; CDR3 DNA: TGTGCCAGCAGTTCGGCGAACACTGAAGCTTTCTTT; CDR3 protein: CASSSANTEAFF
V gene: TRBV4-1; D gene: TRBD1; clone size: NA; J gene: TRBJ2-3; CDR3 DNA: TGCGCCAGCAGCCAAGAGGTGACAGGGGGCGTTGATACGCAGTATTTT; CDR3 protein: CASSQEVTGGVDTQYF
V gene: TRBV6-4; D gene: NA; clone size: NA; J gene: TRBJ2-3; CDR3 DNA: TGTGCCAGCAGCCTCCGACTAGGAGAACGCACAGATACGCAGTATTTT; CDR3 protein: CASSLRLGERTDTQYF
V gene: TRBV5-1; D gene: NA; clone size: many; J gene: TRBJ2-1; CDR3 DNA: TGCGCCAGCAGCTTAAGGACGGATTACAATGAGCAGTTCTTC; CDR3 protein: CASSLRTDYNEQFF
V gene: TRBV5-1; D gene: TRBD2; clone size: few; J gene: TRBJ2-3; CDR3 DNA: TGCGCCAGCAGCTTGGCCCCCAGCGGGGGTGATACGCAGTATTTT; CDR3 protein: CASSLAPSGGDTQYF
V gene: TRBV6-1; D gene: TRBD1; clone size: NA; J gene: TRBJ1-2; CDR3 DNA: TGTGCCAGCAGAACGACAGGGGTCGGCTACACCTTC; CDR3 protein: CASRTTGVGYTF
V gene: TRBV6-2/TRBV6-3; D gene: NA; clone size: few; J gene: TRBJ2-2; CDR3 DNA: TGTGCCAGCAGCCCGACGGGGTATGTCGGGGAGCTGTTTTTT; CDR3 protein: CASSPTGYVGELFF
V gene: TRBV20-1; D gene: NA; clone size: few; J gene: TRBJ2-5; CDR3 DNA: TGCAGTCCTGGGTATCCGGGGGAGACCCAGTACTTC; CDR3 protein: CSPGYPGETQYF
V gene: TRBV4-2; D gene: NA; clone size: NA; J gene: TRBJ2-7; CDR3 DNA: TGTGCCAGCAGCCAAATTAAGGCACGGGAAGCGGACGAGCAGTACTTC; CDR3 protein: CASSQIKAREADEQYF
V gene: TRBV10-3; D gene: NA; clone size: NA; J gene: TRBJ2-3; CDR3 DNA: TGTGCCATCAACGAGGGGGGGTCCGGAGATACGCAGTATTTT; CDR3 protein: CAINEGGSGDTQYF
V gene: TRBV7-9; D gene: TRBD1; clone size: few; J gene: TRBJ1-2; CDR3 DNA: TGTGCCAGCAGCCCTCTGGGACAGCCCCTCGTCTATGGCTACACCTTC; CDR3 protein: CASSPLGQPLVYGYTF
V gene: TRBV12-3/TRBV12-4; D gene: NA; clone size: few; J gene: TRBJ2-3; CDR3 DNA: TGTGCCAGCAGTTTAGTTGGGGGGACGGTGTATTTT; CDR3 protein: CASSLVGGTVYF
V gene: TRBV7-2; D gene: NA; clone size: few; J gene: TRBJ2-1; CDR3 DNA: TGTGCCAGAGCACTAAGCGTGGCAGACTACAATGAGCAGTTCTTC; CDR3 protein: CARALSVADYNEQFF
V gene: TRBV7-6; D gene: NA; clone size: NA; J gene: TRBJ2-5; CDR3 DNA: TGTGCCAGCAGCTCACACTTTAAGGAGGTAGTTAACTTC; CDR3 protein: CASSSHFKEVVNF
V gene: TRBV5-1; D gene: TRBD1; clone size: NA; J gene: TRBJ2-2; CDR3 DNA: TGCGCCAGCAGCTCGAGACAGGGAACGGGCGGGGAGCTGTTTTTT; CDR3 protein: CASSSRQGTGGELFF
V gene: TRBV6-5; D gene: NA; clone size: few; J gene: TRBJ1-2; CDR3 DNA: TGTGCCAGCAGTTCCTGGGACACCGGGTTGTATGGCTACACCTTC; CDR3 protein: CASSSWDTGLYGYTF
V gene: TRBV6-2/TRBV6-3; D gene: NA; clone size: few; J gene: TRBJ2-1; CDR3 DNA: TGTGCCAGCAGTCGGACTGCTCTAGGATACAATGAGCAGTTCTTC; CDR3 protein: CASSRTALGYNEQFF
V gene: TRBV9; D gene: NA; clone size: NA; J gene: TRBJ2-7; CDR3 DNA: TGTGCCAGCAGCGTCCAGGGGCTGGGGTACGAGCAGTACTTC; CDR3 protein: CASSVQGLGYEQYF
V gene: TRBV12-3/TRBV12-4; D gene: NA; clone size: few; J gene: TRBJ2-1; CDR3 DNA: TGTGCCAGCAACGGGGACCTCTACAATGAGCAGTTCTTC; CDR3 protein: CASNGDLYNEQFF
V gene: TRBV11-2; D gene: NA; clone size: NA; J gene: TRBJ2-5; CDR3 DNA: TGTGCCAGCAGCCCGGGCTCACGGGGCCGAGAGACCCAGTACTTC; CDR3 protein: CASSPGSRGRETQYF
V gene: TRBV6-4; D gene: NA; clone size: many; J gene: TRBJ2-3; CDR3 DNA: TGTGCCAGCAGTGACGAGGGGGGGGCCGCAGATACGCAGTATTTT; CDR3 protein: CASSDEGGAADTQYF
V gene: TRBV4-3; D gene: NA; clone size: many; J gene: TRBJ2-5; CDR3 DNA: TGCGCCAGCAGCCAAGGTCTGGCACTAGAGACCCAGTACTTC; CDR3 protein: CASSQGLALETQYF
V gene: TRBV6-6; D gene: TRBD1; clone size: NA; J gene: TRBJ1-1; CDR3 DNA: TGTGCCAGCAGGCTCGGGACAGTGAACACTGAAGCTTTCTTT; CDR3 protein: CASRLGTVNTEAFF
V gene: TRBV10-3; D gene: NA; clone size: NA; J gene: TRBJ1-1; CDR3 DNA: TGTGCCATCAGTGGTTGGATGAACACTGAAGCTTTCTTT; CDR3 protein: CAISGWMNTEAFF
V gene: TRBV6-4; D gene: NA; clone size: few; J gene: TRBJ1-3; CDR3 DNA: TGTGCCAGCAGTGTCGGGCCTGGAAACACCATATATTTT; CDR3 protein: CASSVGPGNTIYF
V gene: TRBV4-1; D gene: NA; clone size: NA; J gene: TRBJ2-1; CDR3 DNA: TGCGCCAGCAGCCAGTCGATCGGAGAGCAGTTCTTC; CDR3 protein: CASSQSIGEQFF
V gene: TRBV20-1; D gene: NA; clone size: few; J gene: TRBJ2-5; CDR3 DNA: TGCAGTGCTTTTGAAAGGGGGTACCAAGAGACCCAGTACTTC; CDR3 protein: CSAFERGYQETQYF
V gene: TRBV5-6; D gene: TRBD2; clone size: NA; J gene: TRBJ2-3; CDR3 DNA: TGTGCCAGCAGCCGGACTAGCGGGGGGGCCGGGGCAGATACGCAGTATTTT; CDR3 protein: CASSRTSGGAGADTQYF
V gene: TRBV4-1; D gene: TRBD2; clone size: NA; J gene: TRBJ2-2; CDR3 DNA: TGCGCCAGCAGCCAGCGGGTAGCGGGGGGGCCCACAGGGGAGCTGTTTTTT; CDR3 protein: CASSQRVAGGPTGELFF
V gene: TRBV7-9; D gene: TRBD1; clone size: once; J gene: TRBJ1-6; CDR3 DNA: TGTGCCAGCAGCTTAGGGGACAGGGGGCCTTCACCCCTCCACTTT; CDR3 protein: CASSLGDRGPSPLHF
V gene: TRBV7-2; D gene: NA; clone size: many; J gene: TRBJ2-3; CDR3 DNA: TGTGCCAGCAGCTTTACAGGGTACACAGATACGCAGTATTTT; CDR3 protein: CASSFTGYTDTQYF
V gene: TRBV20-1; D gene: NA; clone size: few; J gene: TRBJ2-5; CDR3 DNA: TGCAGTGCTGCCCCAGCAGGGTGGAGACAAGAGACCCAGTACTTC; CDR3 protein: CSAAPAGWRQETQYF
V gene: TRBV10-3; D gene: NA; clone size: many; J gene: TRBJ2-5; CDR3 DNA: TGTGCCATCAGTGTCGGAGGGACAGAGCAAGAGACCCAGTACTTC; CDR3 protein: CAISVGGTEQETQYF
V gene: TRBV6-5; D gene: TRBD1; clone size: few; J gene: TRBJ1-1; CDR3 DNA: TGTGCCAGCAGTAAAACAGGGGTGGGGACTGAAGCTTTCTTT; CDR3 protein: CASSKTGVGTEAFF
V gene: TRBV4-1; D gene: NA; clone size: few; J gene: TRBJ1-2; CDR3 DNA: TGCGCCAGCAACCCAACCACAGCAGAGAACTATGGCTACACCTTC; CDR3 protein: CASNPTTAENYGYTF
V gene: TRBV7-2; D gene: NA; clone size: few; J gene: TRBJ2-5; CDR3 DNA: TGTGCCAGCAGCCGGACACCTGGGTTGGAGACCCAGTACTTC; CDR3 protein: CASSRTPGLETQYF
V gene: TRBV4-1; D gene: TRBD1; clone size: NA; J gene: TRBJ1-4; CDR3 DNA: TGCGCCAGCAGCCAAGGGGACAGGGAGAAACTGTTTTTT; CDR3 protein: CASSQGDREKLFF
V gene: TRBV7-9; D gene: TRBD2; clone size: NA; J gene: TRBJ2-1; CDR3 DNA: TGTGCCAGCGGAGCTGGACTAGTAAGCGATGAGCAGTTCTTC; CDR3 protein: CASGAGLVSDEQFF
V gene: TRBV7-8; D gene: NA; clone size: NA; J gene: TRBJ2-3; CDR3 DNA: TGTGCCAGCAGCGACGCCACGCAGTATTTT; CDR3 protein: CASSDATQYF
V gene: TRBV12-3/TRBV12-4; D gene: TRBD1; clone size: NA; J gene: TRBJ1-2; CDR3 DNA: TGTGCCAGCAGCAGGGACAGGGGGCAAGGTTATGGCTACACCTTC; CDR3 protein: CASSRDRGQGYGYTF
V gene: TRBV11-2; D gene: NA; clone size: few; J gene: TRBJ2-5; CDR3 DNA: TGTGCCAGCAGCTTAGGGGTCTCCATGGAGACCCAGTACTTC; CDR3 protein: CASSLGVSMETQYF
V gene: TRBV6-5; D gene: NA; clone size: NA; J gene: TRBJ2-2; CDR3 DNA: TGTGCCAGCAGCACCCCCTTCGGCGGGGAGCTGTTTTTT; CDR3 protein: CASSTPFGGELFF
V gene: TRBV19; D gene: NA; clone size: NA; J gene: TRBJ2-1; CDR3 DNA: TGTGCCAGTAGTTCTCGGGACTTTATTGGGGAGTTCTTC; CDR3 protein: CASSSRDFIGEFF